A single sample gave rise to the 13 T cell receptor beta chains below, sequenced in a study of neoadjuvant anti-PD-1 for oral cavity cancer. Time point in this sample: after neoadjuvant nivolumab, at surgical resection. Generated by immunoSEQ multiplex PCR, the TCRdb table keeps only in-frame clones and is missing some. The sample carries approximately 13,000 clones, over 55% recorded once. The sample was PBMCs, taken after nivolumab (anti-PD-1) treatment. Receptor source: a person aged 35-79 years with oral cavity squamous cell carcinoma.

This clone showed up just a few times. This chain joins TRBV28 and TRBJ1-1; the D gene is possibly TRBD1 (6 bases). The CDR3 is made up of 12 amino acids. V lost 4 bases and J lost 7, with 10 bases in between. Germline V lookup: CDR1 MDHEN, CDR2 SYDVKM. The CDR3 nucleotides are TGTGCCAGCAGTTCGGACAGATTTGAAGCTTTCTTT. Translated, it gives CASSSDRFEAFF.

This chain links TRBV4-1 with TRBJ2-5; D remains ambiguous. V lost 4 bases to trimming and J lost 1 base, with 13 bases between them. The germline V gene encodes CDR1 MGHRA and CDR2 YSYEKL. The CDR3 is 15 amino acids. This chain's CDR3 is CASSRLGAAQETQYF. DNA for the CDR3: TGCGCCAGCAGCCGTCTCGGAGCAGCCCAAGAGACCCAGTACTTC.

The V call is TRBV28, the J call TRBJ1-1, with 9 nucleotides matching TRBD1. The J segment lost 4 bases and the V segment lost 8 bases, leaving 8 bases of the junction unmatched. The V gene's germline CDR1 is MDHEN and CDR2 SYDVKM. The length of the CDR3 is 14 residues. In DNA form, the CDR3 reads TGTGCCAGCGGGACAGGGCTTGCAGCCACTGAAGCTTTCTTT. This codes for CASGTGLAATEAFF.

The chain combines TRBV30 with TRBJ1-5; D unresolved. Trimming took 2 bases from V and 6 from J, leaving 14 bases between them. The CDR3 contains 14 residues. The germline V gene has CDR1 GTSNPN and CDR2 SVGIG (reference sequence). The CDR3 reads CAWSSLGSGQPQHF. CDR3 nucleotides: TGTGCCTGGAGTTCTCTTGGGAGCGGTCAGCCCCAGCATTTT.

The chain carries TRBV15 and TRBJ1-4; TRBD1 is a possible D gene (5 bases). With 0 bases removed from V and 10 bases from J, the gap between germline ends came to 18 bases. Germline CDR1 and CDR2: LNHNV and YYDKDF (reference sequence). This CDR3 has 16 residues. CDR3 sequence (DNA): TGTGCCACCAGCAGAGACGCAGGGACGACGGGGAGAAAACTGTTTTTT. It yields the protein CATSRDAGTTGRKLFF.

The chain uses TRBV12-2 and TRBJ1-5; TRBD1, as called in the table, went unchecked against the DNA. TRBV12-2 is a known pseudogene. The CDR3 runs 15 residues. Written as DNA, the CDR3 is TGTGCAAGTCGCCAGGGTTGGTCTTCCAATCAGCCCCAGCATTTT. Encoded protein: CASRQGWSSNQPQHF.

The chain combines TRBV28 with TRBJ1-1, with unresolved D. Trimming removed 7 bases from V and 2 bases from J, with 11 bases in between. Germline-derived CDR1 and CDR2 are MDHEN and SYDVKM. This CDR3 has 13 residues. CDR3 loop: CASTPMVNTEAFF. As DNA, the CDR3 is TGTGCCAGCACCCCTATGGTCAACACTGAAGCTTTCTTT.

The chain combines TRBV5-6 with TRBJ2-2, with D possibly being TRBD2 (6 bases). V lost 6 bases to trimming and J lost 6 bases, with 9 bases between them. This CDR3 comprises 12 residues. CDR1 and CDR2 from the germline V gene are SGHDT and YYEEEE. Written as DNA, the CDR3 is TGTGCCAGCAAGCGGGCTCCCGGGGAGCTGTTTTTT. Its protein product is CASKRAPGELFF.

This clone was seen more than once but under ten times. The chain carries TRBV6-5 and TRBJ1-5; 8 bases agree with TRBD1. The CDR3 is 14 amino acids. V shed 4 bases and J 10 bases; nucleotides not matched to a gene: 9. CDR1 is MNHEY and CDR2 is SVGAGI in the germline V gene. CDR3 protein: CASSSPGQGTPQHF. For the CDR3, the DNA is TGTGCCAGCAGTTCCCCCGGACAGGGTACACCCCAGCATTTT.

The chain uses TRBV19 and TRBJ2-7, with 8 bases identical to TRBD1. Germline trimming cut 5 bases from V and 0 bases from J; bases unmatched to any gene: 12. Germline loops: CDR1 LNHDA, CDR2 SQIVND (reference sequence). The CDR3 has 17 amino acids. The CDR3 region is CASSARPTGAVSYEQYF. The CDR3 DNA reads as TGTGCCAGTAGTGCTCGGCCGACAGGGGCTGTCTCCTACGAGCAGTACTTC.

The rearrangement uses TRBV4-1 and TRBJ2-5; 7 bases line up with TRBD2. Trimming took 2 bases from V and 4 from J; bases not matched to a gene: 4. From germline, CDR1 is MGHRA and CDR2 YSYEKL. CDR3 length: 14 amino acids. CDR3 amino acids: CASSQPREGETQYF. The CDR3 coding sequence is TGCGCCAGCAGCCAACCCAGGGAGGGAGAGACCCAGTACTTC.

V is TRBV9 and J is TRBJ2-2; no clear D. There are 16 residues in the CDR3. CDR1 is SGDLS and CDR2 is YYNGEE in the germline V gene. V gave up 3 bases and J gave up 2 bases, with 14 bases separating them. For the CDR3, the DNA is TGTGCCAGCAGCGCCGACCGAACGGTCAACACCGGGGAGCTGTTTTTT. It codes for CASSADRTVNTGELFF.

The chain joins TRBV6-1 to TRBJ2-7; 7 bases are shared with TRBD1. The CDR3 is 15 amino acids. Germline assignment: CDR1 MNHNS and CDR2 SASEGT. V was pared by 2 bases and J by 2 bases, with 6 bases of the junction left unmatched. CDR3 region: CASSEPGQGAYEQYF. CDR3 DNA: TGTGCCAGCAGTGAACCGGGGCAGGGGGCCTACGAGCAGTACTTC.